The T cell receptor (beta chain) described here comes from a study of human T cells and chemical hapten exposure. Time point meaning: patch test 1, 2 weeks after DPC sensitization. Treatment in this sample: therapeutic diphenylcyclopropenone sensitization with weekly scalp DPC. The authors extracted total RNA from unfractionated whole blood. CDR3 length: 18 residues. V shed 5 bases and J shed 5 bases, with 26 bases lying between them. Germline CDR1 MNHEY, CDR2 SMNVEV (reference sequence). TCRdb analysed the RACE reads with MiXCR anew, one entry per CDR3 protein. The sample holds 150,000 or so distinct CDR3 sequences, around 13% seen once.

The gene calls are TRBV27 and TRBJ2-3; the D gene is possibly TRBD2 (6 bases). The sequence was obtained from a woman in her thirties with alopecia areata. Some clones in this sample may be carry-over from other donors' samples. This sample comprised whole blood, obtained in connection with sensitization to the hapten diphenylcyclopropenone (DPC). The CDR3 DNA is TGTGCCAGCAGTCCTCCCCGACTAGGCTCCTGGGCTGTAGATACGCAGTATTTT. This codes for CASSPPRLGSWAVDTQYF.